This T cell receptor beta chain was sequenced in a study of long-term antiretroviral therapy in people with HIV. On the study more broadly: Some samples came about a decade before the 2015 immediate-ART recommendation, and these were the earliest. Study outcomes and limitations: Controls exceeded HIV repertoires in CDR3 length range.

Researchers report immunoSEQ v3.0 was run at survey level. Assay: immunoSEQ multiplex PCR; the TCRdb copy retains only in-frame clones and omits some. The table includes around 26,000 clones, 80% to 85% detected once. As regards this clone: Its antigen is currently unknown.

The sample was unsorted PBMCs, taken 4.3 years after starting antiretroviral therapy. This TCR derives from a man aged 30-40 years with HIV.

CDR3 sequence reads: CASSLAISTGSSYEQYF. For the CDR3, the DNA is TGTGCCAGCAGCTTAGCGATATCTACAGGGTCTTCCTACGAGCAGTACTTC. The chain has TRBV7-2 and TRBJ2-7; a possible D gene is TRBD1 (6 bases). CDR3 length: 17 residues. The V and J ends lost 0 bases and 1 base respectively, with 16 bases between them. In germline, CDR1 is SGHTA, CDR2 FQGNSA.